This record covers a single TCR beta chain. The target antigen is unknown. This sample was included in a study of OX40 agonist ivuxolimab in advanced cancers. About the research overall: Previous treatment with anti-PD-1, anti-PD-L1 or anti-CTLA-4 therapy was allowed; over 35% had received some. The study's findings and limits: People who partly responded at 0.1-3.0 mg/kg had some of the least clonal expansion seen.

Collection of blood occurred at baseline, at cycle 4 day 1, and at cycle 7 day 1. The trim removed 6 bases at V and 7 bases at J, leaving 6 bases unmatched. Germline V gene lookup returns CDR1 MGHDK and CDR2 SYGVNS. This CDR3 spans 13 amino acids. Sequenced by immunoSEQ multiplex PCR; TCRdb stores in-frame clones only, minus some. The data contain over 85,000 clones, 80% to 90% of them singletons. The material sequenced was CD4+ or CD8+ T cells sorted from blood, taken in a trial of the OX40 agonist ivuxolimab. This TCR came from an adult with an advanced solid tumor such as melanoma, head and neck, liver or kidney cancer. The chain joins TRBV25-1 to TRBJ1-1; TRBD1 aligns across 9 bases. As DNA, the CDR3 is TGTGCCAGCAGGGACAGGGGCTTGGGTGAAGCTTTCTTT. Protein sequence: CASRDRGLGEAFF.